Below, one TCR beta chain is given with its context. The target antigen is unknown. The data derive from a study of blood T cell dynamics during melanoma immunotherapy. Study observations and caveats: The study could not tell melanoma-specific clones from general immune activation.

The time point was: pre-treatment baseline. The table came from immunoSEQ multiplex PCR; TCRdb's copy has only in-frame clones and leaves some out. The data show about 11,000 clones, approximately 87% seen once. The CDR3 is 15 amino acids. CDR1 and CDR2 from the germline V gene are LGHNA and YSLEER. The V gene lost 0 bases and the J gene lost 2 bases, with 10 bases spanning the gap. The chain joins TRBV4-3 to TRBJ1-2, with unresolved D. This sequence originates from a human donor with melanoma. This specimen consisted of blood, obtained from a patient treated with checkpoint blockade. CDR3: CASSQDFLRNYGYTF. In DNA form, the CDR3 reads TGCGCCAGCAGCCAAGATTTCCTACGAAACTATGGCTACACCTTC.